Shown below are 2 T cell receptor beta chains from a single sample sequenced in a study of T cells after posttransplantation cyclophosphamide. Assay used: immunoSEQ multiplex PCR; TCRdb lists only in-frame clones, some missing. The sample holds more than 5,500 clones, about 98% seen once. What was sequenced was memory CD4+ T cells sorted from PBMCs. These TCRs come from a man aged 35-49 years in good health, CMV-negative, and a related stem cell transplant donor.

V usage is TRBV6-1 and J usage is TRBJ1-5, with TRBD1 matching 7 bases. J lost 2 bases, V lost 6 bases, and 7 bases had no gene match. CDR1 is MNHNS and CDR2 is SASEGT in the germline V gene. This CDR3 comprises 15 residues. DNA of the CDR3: TGTGCCAGCAGGCAAACAGGGGAGGGCAATCAGCCCCAGCATTTT. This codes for CASRQTGEGNQPQHF.

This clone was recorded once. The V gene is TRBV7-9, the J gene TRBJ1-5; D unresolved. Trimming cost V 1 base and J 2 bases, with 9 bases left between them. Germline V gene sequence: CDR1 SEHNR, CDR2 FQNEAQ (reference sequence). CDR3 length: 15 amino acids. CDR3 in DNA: TGTGCCAGCAGCTTAGGCTTAGGAGGCAATCAGCCCCAGCATTTT. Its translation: CASSLGLGGNQPQHF.